Following are 19 T cell receptor beta chains from one sample sequenced in a study of T cell responses to AZD1222 COVID-19 vaccine. Only in-frame clones appear in the TCRdb table, and some are missing; sequencing was by immunoSEQ multiplex PCR. Of around 80,000 clones listed, roughly 85% are singletons. The source was peripheral blood, collected 28 days after the second AZD1222 dose. The receptors derive from an adult who received the AZD1222 COVID-19 vaccine.

This clone occurred once. The chain has TRBV19 and TRBJ2-5, with 7 bases matching TRBD2. This CDR3 has 16 amino acids. Germline V gene lookup returns CDR1 LNHDA and CDR2 SQIVND (reference sequence). J was trimmed by 1 base and V by 3 bases; bases with no gene match: 8. Here the CDR3 DNA reads TGTGCCAGTAGTATGGGTTTAGCGGGCCCCCAAGAGACCCAGTACTTC. Translating gives CASSMGLAGPQETQYF.

V and J are TRBV19 and TRBJ2-2, with 12 bases that match TRBD1. The trim removed 5 bases at V and 5 bases at J, leaving 12 bases unmatched. The CDR3 runs to 18 residues. CDR1 is LNHDA and CDR2 is SQIVND in the germline V gene (reference sequence). Here the CDR3 DNA reads TGTGCCAGTAGTCCCCTCTCGGGGACAGGGGGCAATACCGGGGAGCTGTTTTTT. This sequence encodes CASSPLSGTGGNTGELFF. Filled out from reference TRBV19 and TRBJ2-2, the complete variable domain reads DGGITQSPKYLFRKEGQNVTLSCEQNLNHDAMYWYRQDPGQGLRLIYYSQIVNDFQKGDIAEGYSVSREKKESFPLTVTSAQKNPTAFYLCASSPLSGTGGNTGELFFGEGSRLTVL.

This clone was picked up one time. This chain links TRBV6-6 with TRBJ2-5; no firm D call. The CDR3 runs to 13 residues. V lost 0 bases and J lost 0, with 2 bases in between. CDR1 and CDR2 (germline): MNHNY, SVGAGI (reference sequence). CDR3 bases: TGTGCCAGCAGTTACTCGAACCAAGAGACCCAGTACTTC. Protein product: CASSYSNQETQYF.

This clone showed up just a few times. The rearrangement links TRBV5-1 to TRBJ2-3, with TRBD2 matching over 11 bases. Germline CDR1 is SGHRS and CDR2 is YFSETQ. The length of the CDR3 is 17 residues. Trimming at V came to 3 bases and at J to 4 bases, leaving 10 bases not matched to a gene. The CDR3 here is CASSSGASGRPPDTQYF. The CDR3 DNA reads TGCGCCAGCAGCTCAGGGGCTAGCGGGAGGCCTCCAGATACGCAGTATTTT.

The chain carries TRBV12-3 or TRBV12-4 and TRBJ1-1; a possible D gene is TRBD1 (5 bases). The length of the CDR3 is 13 residues. Trimming shortened V by 3 bases and J by 10 bases, and 15 bases separated the two germline ends. CDR3 bases: TGTGCCAGCAGTTTGGTGTGGGGCGTCGGAGCTTTCTTT. Protein sequence: CASSLVWGVGAFF.

J is TRBJ1-2 and V is TRBV30; 7 bases are a match to TRBD1. This CDR3 comprises 15 residues. Germline V gives CDR1 GTSNPN, CDR2 SVGIG (reference sequence). V trimming: 4 bases; J trimming: 5 bases; junction bases outside the gene matches: 13. CDR3 protein: CAWTMRLGTVYGYTF. The CDR3 region has the DNA TGTGCCTGGACTATGCGGCTGGGGACAGTTTATGGCTACACCTTC. The full variable domain, completed using reference TRBV30 and TRBJ1-2, is SQTIHQWPATLVQPVGSPLSLECTVEGTSNPNLYWYRQAAGRGLQLLFYSVGIGQISSEVPQNLSASRPQDRQFILSSKKLLLSDSGFYLCAWTMRLGTVYGYTFGSGTRLTVV.

This clone has a handful of counts. The chain employs TRBV6-5 and TRBJ2-1, with 8 bases fitting TRBD2. This CDR3 comprises 15 residues. Germline CDR1 is MNHEY and CDR2 is SVGAGI. The junction had 12 bases not matched to a gene; V was cut back by 2 bases and J by 12 bases. CDR3 nucleotides: TGTGCCAGCAGTTACGTGGCGGGAGGCCGGGAGGGGCAGTTCTTC. Protein sequence: CASSYVAGGREGQFF.

V is TRBV4-3 and J is TRBJ1-3; D gene uncertain. The V end was cut by 3 bases, the J end by 0 bases, with 12 bases between. The CDR3 has 16 amino acids. In germline, CDR1 is LGHNA, CDR2 YSLEER. CDR3 in amino acids: CASSQSTLLSGNTIYF. CDR3 in DNA: TGCGCCAGCAGCCAGTCGACCCTTCTCTCTGGAAACACCATATATTTT.

The rearrangement uses TRBV5-1 and TRBJ1-3; D might be TRBD1 (6 bases). Trimming pared 3 bases from V and 2 bases from J, leaving 12 bases between. CDR1 SGHRS and CDR2 YFSETQ come from the germline V gene. This CDR3 is 15 amino acids long. The CDR3 reads CASSSSSGAGNTIYF. The CDR3 bases are TGCGCCAGCAGCTCATCCTCAGGGGCTGGAAACACCATATATTTT.

V is TRBV19 and J is TRBJ2-7; 9 bases are a match to TRBD2. Germline V gene data show CDR1 as LNHDA and CDR2 as SQIVND (reference sequence). There are 19 residues in the CDR3. V dropped 3 bases and J dropped 6; count of bases not matched to a gene: 21. CDR3 coding DNA: TGTGCCAGTAGTATGCGCTCGTTCTCTAGCGGGACACGGCCGGCCGAGCAGTACTTC. It translates to CASSMRSFSSGTRPAEQYF.

The chain is built from TRBV7-9 and TRBJ2-1; 7 positions match TRBD1. After removal of 8 bases from V and 15 bases from J, the junction contained 13 bases not matched to a gene. Germline V CDR1 and CDR2: SEHNR, FQNEAQ (reference sequence). This CDR3 comprises 12 residues. DNA for the CDR3: TGTGCCAGCGGTAAAGAGACAGGGTTGGTGTTCTTC. Translation: CASGKETGLVFF.

The V call is TRBV10-3, the J call TRBJ1-2; 11 bases map to TRBD1. Germline values: CDR1 ENHRY, CDR2 SYGVKD. This CDR3 region has 16 residues. V dropped 7 bases and J dropped 1; count of bases not matched to a gene: 8. CDR3 nucleotides: TGTGCCATCACCGCGGACAGGGGGCAGGTTAACTATGGCTACACCTTC. This sequence encodes CAITADRGQVNYGYTF.

The V call is TRBV6-5, the J call TRBJ2-7; no firm D call. The V gene's germline CDR1 is MNHEY and CDR2 SVGAGI. The CDR3 has 13 residues. V lost 2 bases to trimming and J lost 6 bases, with 11 bases between them. The CDR3 DNA reads as TGTGCCAGCAGTTACAGCCCCGCCCTCGAGCAGTACTTC. It is translated as CASSYSPALEQYF.

This clone was counted a single time. CDR3 DNA sequence: TGTGCCAGCTCACCACCGGAGACTCTCCGAAACACCATATATTTT. Translated: CASSPPETLRNTIYF. The V call is TRBV18, the J call TRBJ1-3; D ambiguous. From germline, CDR1 is KGHSH and CDR2 LQKENI. The CDR3 runs 15 residues. V gave up 0 bases and J gave up 5 bases, with 11 bases separating them. Supplemented by reference TRBV18 and TRBJ1-3, the full variable domain reads NAGVMQNPRHLVRRRGQEARLRCSPMKGHSHVYWYRQLPEEGLKFMVYLQKENIIDESGMPKERFSAEFPKEGPSILRIQQVVRGDSAAYFCASSPPETLRNTIYFGEGSWLTVV.

The chain combines TRBV7-3 with TRBJ1-1; D is perhaps TRBD1 (5 bases). Germline loops: CDR1 SGHTA, CDR2 FQGTGA. Trimming pared 0 bases from V and 3 bases from J, leaving 8 bases between. This CDR3 has 14 residues. The CDR3 region has the DNA TGTGCCAGCAGCTTAACAATCAGGGACACTGAAGCTTTCTTT. This codes for CASSLTIRDTEAFF.

This clone was seen more than once but under ten times. The rearrangement joins TRBV11-2 to TRBJ1-2; possible D gene TRBD1, 5 bases. The CDR3 runs 17 residues. CDR1 and CDR2 (germline): SGHAT, FQNNGV. The V gene lost 1 base and the J gene lost 0 bases, with 15 bases spanning the gap. The CDR3 coding sequence is TGTGCCAGCAGCTTAGTTTGGGACCGAAGGACTAACTATGGCTACACCTTC. Amino acid sequence: CASSLVWDRRTNYGYTF.

This sequence joins TRBV21-1 and TRBJ1-3; the table's D gene call, TRBD1, was not cross checked with the DNA. TRBV21-1 is deemed a pseudogene. The CDR3 is made up of 18 amino acids. The DNA of the CDR3 is TGTGCCAGCAGCGCCAAGGGAGAGGGGGCCCTCTCTGGAAACACCATATATTTT. Its protein product is CASSAKGEGALSGNTIYF.

The rearrangement links TRBV28 to TRBJ2-1; TRBD2 might be the D (5 bases). The CDR3 sequence is 14 residues long. The germline V and J ends were trimmed by 2 bases and 2 bases, with 7 bases remaining between them. CDR1 is MDHEN and CDR2 is SYDVKM in the germline V gene. Here the CDR3 reads CASSLATTYNEQFF. CDR3 DNA: TGTGCCAGCAGTTTAGCGACTACCTACAATGAGCAGTTCTTC.

The genes are TRBV12-2 and TRBJ2-1. TRBV12-2 is given as a pseudogene. This CDR3 spans 16 amino acids. In nucleotides, the CDR3 is TGTGCAAGTCGCTTAAACCGGAACGGGCATTACAATGAGCAGTTCTTC. Translation gives CASRLNRNGHYNEQFF.